A single sample is the source of the 25 T cell receptor beta chains below, sequenced in a study of blood T cell repertoires in COVID-19. Sequencing used immunoSEQ multiplex PCR; TCRdb keeps in-frame clones, though not all of them. Of approximately 300,000 clones in the sample, 70% to 85% were seen once. Sequenced sample: peripheral blood. The receptors here all came from a human donor with COVID-19, enrolled during active disease. The donor label of this sample is uncertain.

The rearrangement links TRBV2 to TRBJ2-6; no definite D call. CDR1 SNHLY and CDR2 FYNNEI come from the germline V gene. There are 13 residues in the CDR3. Deletions cut 9 bases from V and 0 bases from J, with 6 bases between. The CDR3: CASRGSGANVLTF. CDR3 nucleotides: TGTGCCAGTCGCGGCTCTGGGGCCAACGTCCTGACTTTC.

V is TRBV19 and J is TRBJ1-2, with 8 bases fitting TRBD1. Germline V gene lookup returns CDR1 LNHDA and CDR2 SQIVND (reference sequence). CDR3 length: 13 amino acids. V dropped 3 bases and J dropped 7; count of bases not matched to a gene: 4. The CDR3 spells CASSIQGASGYTF. CDR3 sequence (DNA): TGTGCCAGTAGTATTCAGGGGGCCTCTGGCTACACCTTC.

Note on this clone: One junction end does not reproduce the germline sequence, and a read error may be involved. This chain connects TRBV14 to TRBJ2-7; D perhaps matches TRBD1 (6 bases). CDR3 length equals 12 residues. Germline assignment: CDR1 SGHDN and CDR2 FVKESK. CDR3 bases: TGTGCCAGCAGCCAAGATCGAGGGACAAGGAGCTTC. Encoded protein: CASSQDRGTRSF. The complete variable domain, with remaining parts taken from reference TRBV14 and TRBJ2-7, reads EAGVTQFPSHSVIEKGQTVTLRCDPISGHDNLYWYRRVMGKEIKFLLHFVKESKQDESGMPNNRFLAERTGGTYSTLKVQPAELEDSGVYFCASSQDRGTRSFGPGTRLTVT.

A single count supports this clone. The rearrangement uses TRBV19 and TRBJ1-2, with 7 bases aligning to TRBD1. Germline lookup yields CDR1 LNHDA and CDR2 SQIVND (reference sequence). Unmatched junction bases numbered 9, after V lost 5 bases and J lost 3 bases. The CDR3 has 15 amino acids. The CDR3 reads CASSSPGTEDYGYTF. Here the CDR3 DNA reads TGTGCCAGTAGTTCGCCGGGGACAGAAGACTATGGCTACACCTTC.

V is TRBV30 and J is TRBJ1-1; TRBD1 matches at 7 bases. CDR3 length: 16 amino acids. Per the germline V gene, CDR1 is GTSNPN and CDR2 is SVGIG (reference sequence). The junction had 12 bases not matched to a gene; V was cut back by 3 bases and J by 2 bases. The CDR3 bases are TGTGCCTGGAGGGGGGAAACGGGACAGCTCAACACTGAAGCTTTCTTT. As protein: CAWRGETGQLNTEAFF.

The chain links TRBV13 to TRBJ2-1; D uncertain. V shed 6 bases and J shed 0 bases, with 6 bases lying between them. CDR1 and CDR2 (germline): PRHDT, FYEKMQ (reference sequence). The CDR3 runs 13 residues. The DNA of the CDR3 is TGTGCCAGCAGTCCTAGCTCCTACAATGAGCAGTTCTTC. As protein: CASSPSSYNEQFF.

The chain joins TRBV28 to TRBJ2-2, with TRBD1 identical over 8 bases. V was pared by 4 bases and J by 1 base, with 8 bases of the junction left unmatched. Germline loops: CDR1 MDHEN, CDR2 SYDVKM. The CDR3 is made up of 17 amino acids. The CDR3 spells CASSSPGQGLNTGELFF. Here the CDR3 DNA reads TGTGCCAGCAGTTCCCCCGGACAGGGATTGAACACCGGGGAGCTGTTTTTT. The variable domain in full, with the rest retrieved from reference TRBV28 and TRBJ2-2, is DVKVTQSSRYLVKRTGEKVFLECVQDMDHENMFWYRQDPGLGLRLIYFSYDVKMKEKGDIPEGYSVSREKKERFSLILESASTNQTSMYLCASSSPGQGLNTGELFFGEGSRLTVL.

The chain has TRBV4-3 and TRBJ1-2; D unclear. This CDR3 is built from 13 residues. Deletions cut 2 bases from V and 8 bases from J, with 12 bases between. Germline V gene lookup returns CDR1 LGHNA and CDR2 YSLEER. The CDR3 is CASSQSAIGGYTF. CDR3 in DNA: TGCGCCAGCAGCCAATCAGCAATCGGGGGCTACACCTTC.

The gene calls are TRBV5-8 and TRBJ1-4; TRBD1 agrees at 10 bases. The germline V gene has CDR1 SGHTS and CDR2 YDEGEE. The ends lost 4 bases at V and 0 bases at J; junction bases unmatched: 3. This CDR3 comprises 16 residues. The CDR3 loop reads CASSRDRGATNEKLFF. CDR3 DNA sequence: TGTGCCAGCAGCCGGGACAGGGGCGCAACTAATGAAAAACTGTTTTTT.

The gene calls are TRBV11-2 and TRBJ1-3, with D unresolved. The CDR3 spans 14 residues. Looked up from germline, CDR1 is SGHAT and CDR2 is FQNNGV. With 5 bases removed from V and 2 bases from J, the gap between germline ends came to 10 bases. This chain's CDR3 is CASSQASAGNTIYF. The CDR3 DNA follows: TGTGCCAGCAGCCAAGCTTCCGCTGGAAACACCATATATTTT.

The rearrangement links TRBV15 to TRBJ1-2; D is unclear. The length of the CDR3 is 15 residues. Looked up from germline, CDR1 is LNHNV and CDR2 is YYDKDF (reference sequence). V lost 6 bases and J 1 base, leaving 15 bases between the germline ends. CDR3 nucleotides: TGTGCCACCAGTCCTCATGGGTGGAGTAACTATGGCTACACCTTC. Protein product: CATSPHGWSNYGYTF. The full variable domain, rest sourced from reference TRBV15 and TRBJ1-2, is DAMVIQNPRYQVTQFGKPVTLSCSQTLNHNVMYWYQQKSSQAPKLLFHYYDKDFNNEADTPDNFQSRRPNTSFCFLDIRSPGLGDTAMYLCATSPHGWSNYGYTFGSGTRLTVV.

The genes are TRBV5-6 and TRBJ1-1, with D perhaps TRBD1 (5 bases). Trimming removed 1 base from V and 6 bases from J, with 10 bases in between. The germline V gene encodes CDR1 SGHDT and CDR2 YYEEEE. The length of the CDR3 is 13 residues. The CDR3 nucleotides are TGTGCCAGCAGCTTGCCAGGGATCGCTGAAGCTTTCTTT. Translating gives CASSLPGIAEAFF.

The chain carries TRBV7-3 and TRBJ2-6; D is unclear. CDR3 size: 15 residues. The V gene's germline CDR1 is SGHTA and CDR2 FQGTGA. V lost 5 bases, J lost 0 bases, and 8 bases lay in between. The CDR3 nucleotides read TGTGCCAGCAGCCCCGTCTTCTCTGGGGCCAACGTCCTGACTTTC. This gives the protein CASSPVFSGANVLTF. The entire variable domain, with the rest obtained from reference TRBV7-3 and TRBJ2-6, is as follows: GAGVSQTPSNKVTEKGKYVELRCDPISGHTALYWYRQSLGQGPEFLIYFQGTGAADDSGLPNDRFFAVRPEGSVSTLKIQRTERGDSAVYLCASSPVFSGANVLTFGAGSRLTVL.

The V call is TRBV6-1, the J call TRBJ1-2, with TRBD1 identical over 8 bases. Germline CDR1 reads MNHNS; CDR2 reads SASEGT. CDR3 size: 18 residues. V gave up 1 base and J gave up 6 bases; unmatched junction bases: 16. The CDR3 DNA reads TGTGCCAGCAGTGAAGTCGTTAGGGGAGTTTTGGACAGGGATGGCTACACCTTC. Encoded protein: CASSEVVRGVLDRDGYTF.

V and J are TRBV5-4 and TRBJ2-1, with 9 bases lining up with TRBD2. CDR1 and CDR2 from the germline V gene are SGHNT and YYREEE (reference sequence). V was pared by 4 bases and J by 5 bases, with 10 bases of the junction left unmatched. The CDR3 totals 16 residues. DNA of the CDR3: TGTGCCAGCAGCGATATAGCGGGAGCGGCGGACAATGAGCAGTTCTTC. Translated: CASSDIAGAADNEQFF.

V and J are TRBV6-6 and TRBJ2-7, with D maybe TRBD2 (5 bases). This CDR3 has 15 residues. Germline loops: CDR1 MNHNY, CDR2 SVGAGI (reference sequence). Trimming stripped 0 bases from V and 3 bases from J, with 12 bases between. For the CDR3, the DNA is TGTGCCAGCAGTTACTCGAGTCCAGGACTCTACGAGCAGTACTTC. It is translated as CASSYSSPGLYEQYF.

V is TRBV7-8 and J is TRBJ1-1; D is ambiguous. In germline, CDR1 is SGHVS, CDR2 FQNEAQ. The CDR3 contains 12 residues. Trimming stripped 4 bases from V and 4 bases from J, with 7 bases between. The CDR3 reads CASSSDFTEAFF. The CDR3 region has the DNA TGTGCCAGCAGCTCCGACTTCACTGAAGCTTTCTTT. Supplemented by reference TRBV7-8 and TRBJ1-1, the full variable domain reads GAGVSQSPRYKVAKRGQDVALRCDPISGHVSLFWYQQALGQGPEFLTYFQNEAQLDKSGLPSDRFFAERPEGSVSTLKIQRTQQEDSAVYLCASSSDFTEAFFGQGTRLTVV.

This rearrangement joins TRBV6-5 to TRBJ2-3, with D possibly TRBD2 on 5 matching bases. The CDR3 consists of 14 residues. The germline V and J ends were trimmed by 8 bases and 0 bases, with 12 bases remaining between them. Germline V gene data show CDR1 as MNHEY and CDR2 as SVGAGI. In DNA, the CDR3 is TGTGCCAGCGGATTTAGCGTTAGCACAGATACGCAGTATTTT. As protein: CASGFSVSTDTQYF.

The CDR3 sequence: CASSSTGGGRFQPQHF. CDR3 nucleotide sequence: TGTGCCAGCAGTTCTACAGGGGGAGGTAGGTTTCAGCCCCAGCATTTT. The rearrangement joins TRBV28 to TRBJ1-5; TRBD1 aligns across 8 bases. The germline CDR1 and CDR2 sequences are MDHEN and SYDVKM. After removal of 4 bases from V and 6 bases from J, the junction contained 11 bases not matched to a gene. The CDR3 has 16 residues.

The chain joins TRBV28 to TRBJ1-1; 9 bases fit TRBD1. Germline CDR1 reads MDHEN; CDR2 reads SYDVKM. Trimming cost V 6 bases and J 2 bases; bases outside gene matches: 7. The CDR3 totals 15 residues. The CDR3 region is CASSFPTGGNTEAFF. CDR3 bases: TGTGCCAGCAGCTTTCCGACAGGGGGTAACACTGAAGCTTTCTTT.

V is TRBV4-2 and J is TRBJ1-2; D is uncertain. The germline V gene encodes CDR1 LGHNA and CDR2 YNFKEQ. The CDR3 runs 13 residues. Trimming pared 3 bases from V and 8 bases from J, leaving 13 bases between. CDR3 amino acids: CASSQTDGEGYTF. For the CDR3, the DNA is TGTGCCAGCAGCCAGACCGACGGGGAAGGCTACACCTTC.

The chain is built from TRBV27 and TRBJ1-1; D is unresolved. The V end was cut by 8 bases, the J end by 0 bases, with 10 bases between. CDR3 length: 13 residues. Germline CDR1 and CDR2: MNHEY and SMNVEV (reference sequence). The CDR3 region is CASGPRMNTEAFF. In DNA, the CDR3 is TGTGCCAGCGGGCCCCGAATGAACACTGAAGCTTTCTTT.

The chain links TRBV7-2 to TRBJ1-2, with 7 bases lining up with TRBD1. V trimming: 1 base; J trimming: 5 bases; junction bases outside the gene matches: 10. CDR1 is SGHTA, CDR2 FQGNSA, per germline. The CDR3 is 16 residues long. The CDR3, as DNA: TGTGCCAGCAGCTTAGGGGGGGACAGAGTGCAATATGGCTACACCTTC. Its protein is CASSLGGDRVQYGYTF.

The chain has TRBV5-1 and TRBJ1-2; D call uncertain. V lost 0 bases to trimming and J lost 7 bases, with 13 bases between them. The germline gives CDR1 SGHRS, CDR2 YFSETQ. The CDR3 runs 14 residues. The CDR3 nucleotides read TGCGCCAGCAGCTTGGTGGAAGAGGTTTCTGGCTACACCTTC. This gives the protein CASSLVEEVSGYTF.

On this clone itself: Other nucleotide sequences in the sample specify the same CDR3. This chain uses TRBV9 with TRBJ1-1, with D possibly TRBD1 on 6 matching bases. Germline CDR1 reads SGDLS; CDR2 reads YYNGEE. Between the trimmed V and J ends, which lost 3 bases and 1 base, there was a span of 13 bases. The CDR3 extends over 15 amino acids. The CDR3 DNA follows: TGTGCCAGCAGCGACGTACAGGGTACGAACACTGAAGCTTTCTTT. It yields the protein CASSDVQGTNTEAFF.